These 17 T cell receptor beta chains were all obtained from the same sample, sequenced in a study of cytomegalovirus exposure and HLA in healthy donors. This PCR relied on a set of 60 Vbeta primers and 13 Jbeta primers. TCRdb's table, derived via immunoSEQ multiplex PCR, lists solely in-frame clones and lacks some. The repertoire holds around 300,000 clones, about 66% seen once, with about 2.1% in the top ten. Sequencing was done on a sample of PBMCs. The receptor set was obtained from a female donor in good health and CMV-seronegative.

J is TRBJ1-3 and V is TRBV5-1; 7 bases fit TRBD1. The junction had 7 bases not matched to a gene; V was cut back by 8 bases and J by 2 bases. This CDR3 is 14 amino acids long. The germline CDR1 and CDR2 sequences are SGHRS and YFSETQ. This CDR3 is CARQVDRAGNTIYF. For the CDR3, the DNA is TGCGCCAGGCAGGTAGACAGGGCTGGAAACACCATATATTTT.

This CDR3 is CASRDRTGSNYGYTF. The CDR3 nucleotides read TGTGCCAGTAGGGATCGGACAGGTTCTAACTATGGCTACACCTTC. The chain joins TRBV19 to TRBJ1-2, with 7 nucleotides matching TRBD1. The CDR3 spans 15 residues. Trimming at V came to 6 bases and at J to 0 bases, leaving 7 bases not matched to a gene. Per the germline V gene, CDR1 is LNHDA and CDR2 is SQIVND (reference sequence). Filled out from reference TRBV19 and TRBJ1-2, the complete variable domain reads DGGITQSPKYLFRKEGQNVTLSCEQNLNHDAMYWYRQDPGQGLRLIYYSQIVNDFQKGDIAEGYSVSREKKESFPLTVTSAQKNPTAFYLCASRDRTGSNYGYTFGSGTRLTVV.

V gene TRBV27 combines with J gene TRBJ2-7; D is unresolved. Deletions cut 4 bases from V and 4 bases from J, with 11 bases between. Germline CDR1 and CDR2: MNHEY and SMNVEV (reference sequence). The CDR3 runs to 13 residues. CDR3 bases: TGTGCCAGCAGTTCCTTCAGGAATTACGAGCAGTACTTC. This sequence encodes CASSSFRNYEQYF.

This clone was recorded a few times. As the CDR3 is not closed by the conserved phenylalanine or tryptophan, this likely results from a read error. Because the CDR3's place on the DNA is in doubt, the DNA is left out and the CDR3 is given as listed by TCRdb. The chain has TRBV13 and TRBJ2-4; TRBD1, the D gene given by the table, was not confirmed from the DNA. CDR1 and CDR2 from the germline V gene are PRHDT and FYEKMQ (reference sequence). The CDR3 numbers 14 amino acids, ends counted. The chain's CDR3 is CASSLGTGPNIQSH.

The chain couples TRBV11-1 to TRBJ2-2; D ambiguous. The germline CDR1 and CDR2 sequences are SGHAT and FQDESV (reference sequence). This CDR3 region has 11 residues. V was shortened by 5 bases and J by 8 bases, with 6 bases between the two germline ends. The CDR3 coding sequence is TGTGCCAGCAGCGCGGTTGGGGAGCTGTTTTTT. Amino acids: CASSAVGELFF.

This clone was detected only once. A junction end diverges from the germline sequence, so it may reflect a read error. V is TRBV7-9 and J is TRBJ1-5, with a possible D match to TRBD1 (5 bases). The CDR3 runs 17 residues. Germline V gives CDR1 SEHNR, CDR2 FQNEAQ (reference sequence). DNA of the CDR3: TGTTCCAGCAGCGCCCGGGGTTGGGGGGAGAGCAATCAGCCCCAGCATTTT. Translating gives CSSSARGWGESNQPQHF.

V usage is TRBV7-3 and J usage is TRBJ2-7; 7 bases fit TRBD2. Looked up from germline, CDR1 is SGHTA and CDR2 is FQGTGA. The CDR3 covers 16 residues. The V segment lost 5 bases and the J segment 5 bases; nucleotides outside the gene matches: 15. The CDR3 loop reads CASSPQGAGRAHEQYF. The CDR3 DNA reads TGTGCCAGCAGCCCCCAGGGAGCGGGAAGGGCCCACGAGCAGTACTTC.

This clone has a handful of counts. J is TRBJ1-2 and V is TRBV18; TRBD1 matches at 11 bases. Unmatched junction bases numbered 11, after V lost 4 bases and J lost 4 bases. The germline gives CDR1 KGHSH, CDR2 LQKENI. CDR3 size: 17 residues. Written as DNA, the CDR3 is TGTGCCAGCTCACTAGCATCAACCGGGACAGGGGGCTATGGCTACACCTTC. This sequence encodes CASSLASTGTGGYGYTF.

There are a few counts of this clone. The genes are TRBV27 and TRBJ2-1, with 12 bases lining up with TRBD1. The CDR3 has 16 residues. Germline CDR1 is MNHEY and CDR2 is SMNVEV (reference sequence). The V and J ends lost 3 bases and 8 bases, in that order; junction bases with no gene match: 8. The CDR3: CASSLYPGTGGDEQFF. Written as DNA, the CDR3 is TGTGCCAGCAGTTTGTACCCCGGGACAGGGGGCGATGAGCAGTTCTTC.

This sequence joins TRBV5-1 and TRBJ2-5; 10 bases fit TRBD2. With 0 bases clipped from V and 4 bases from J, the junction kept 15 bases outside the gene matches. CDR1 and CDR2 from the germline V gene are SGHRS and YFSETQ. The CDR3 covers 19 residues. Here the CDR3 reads CASSLDLASGRVGGETQYF. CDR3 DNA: TGCGCCAGCAGCTTGGATTTGGCCAGCGGGAGGGTAGGAGGAGAGACCCAGTACTTC.

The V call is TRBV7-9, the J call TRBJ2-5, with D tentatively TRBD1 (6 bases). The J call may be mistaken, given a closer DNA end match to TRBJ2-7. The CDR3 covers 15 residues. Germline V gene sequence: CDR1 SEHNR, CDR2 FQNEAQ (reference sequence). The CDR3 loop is CASSLGSLQGYEQYF. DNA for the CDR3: TGTGCCAGCAGCTTAGGTTCACTACAGGGCTACGAGCAGTACTTC.

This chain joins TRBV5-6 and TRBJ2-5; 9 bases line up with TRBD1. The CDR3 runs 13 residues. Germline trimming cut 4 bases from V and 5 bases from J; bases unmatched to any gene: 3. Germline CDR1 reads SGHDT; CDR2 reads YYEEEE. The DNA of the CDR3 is TGTGCCAGCAGCCGGGACAGGGTGGAGACCCAGTACTTC. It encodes CASSRDRVETQYF.

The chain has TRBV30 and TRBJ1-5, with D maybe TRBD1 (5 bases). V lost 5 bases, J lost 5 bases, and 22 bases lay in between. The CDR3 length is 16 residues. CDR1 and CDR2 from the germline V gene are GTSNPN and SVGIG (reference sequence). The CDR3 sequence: CAWGGGGRRADQPQHF. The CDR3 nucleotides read TGTGCCTGGGGTGGGGGAGGTCGGAGGGCTGATCAGCCCCAGCATTTT. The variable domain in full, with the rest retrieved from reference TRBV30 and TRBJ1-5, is SQTIHQWPATLVQPVGSPLSLECTVEGTSNPNLYWYRQAAGRGLQLLFYSVGIGQISSEVPQNLSASRPQDRQFILSSKKLLLSDSGFYLCAWGGGGRRADQPQHFGDGTRLSIL.

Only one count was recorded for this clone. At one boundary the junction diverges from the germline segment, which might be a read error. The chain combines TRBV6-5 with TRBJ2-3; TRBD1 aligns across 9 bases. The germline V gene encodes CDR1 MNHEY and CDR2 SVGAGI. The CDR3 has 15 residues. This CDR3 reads CASRLGQGWADMQYF. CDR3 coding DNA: TGTGCCAGCAGACTTGGACAGGGGTGGGCAGATATGCAGTATTTT.

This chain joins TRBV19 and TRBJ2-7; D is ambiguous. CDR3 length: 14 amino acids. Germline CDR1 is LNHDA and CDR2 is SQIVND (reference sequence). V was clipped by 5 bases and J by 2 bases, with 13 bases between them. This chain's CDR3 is CASSPLMNPYEQYF. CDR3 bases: TGTGCCAGTAGTCCTCTAATGAACCCCTACGAGCAGTACTTC.

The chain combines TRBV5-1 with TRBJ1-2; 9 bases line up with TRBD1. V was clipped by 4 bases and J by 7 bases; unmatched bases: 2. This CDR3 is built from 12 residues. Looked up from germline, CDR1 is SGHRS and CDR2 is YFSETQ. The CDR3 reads CASSLQGAGYTF. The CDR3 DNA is TGCGCCAGCAGCCTACAGGGGGCTGGCTACACCTTC. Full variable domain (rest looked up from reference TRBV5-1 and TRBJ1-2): KAGVTQTPRYLIKTRGQQVTLSCSPISGHRSVSWYQQTPGQGLQFLFEYFSETQRNKGNFPGRFSGRQFSNSRSEMNVSTLELGDSALYLCASSLQGAGYTFGSGTRLTVV.

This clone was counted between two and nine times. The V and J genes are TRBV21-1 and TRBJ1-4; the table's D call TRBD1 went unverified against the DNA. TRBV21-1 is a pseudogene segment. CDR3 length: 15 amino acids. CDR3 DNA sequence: TGTGCCAGCAAGACAGGGTACGCAACTAATGAAAAACTGTTTTTT. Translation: CASKTGYATNEKLFF.